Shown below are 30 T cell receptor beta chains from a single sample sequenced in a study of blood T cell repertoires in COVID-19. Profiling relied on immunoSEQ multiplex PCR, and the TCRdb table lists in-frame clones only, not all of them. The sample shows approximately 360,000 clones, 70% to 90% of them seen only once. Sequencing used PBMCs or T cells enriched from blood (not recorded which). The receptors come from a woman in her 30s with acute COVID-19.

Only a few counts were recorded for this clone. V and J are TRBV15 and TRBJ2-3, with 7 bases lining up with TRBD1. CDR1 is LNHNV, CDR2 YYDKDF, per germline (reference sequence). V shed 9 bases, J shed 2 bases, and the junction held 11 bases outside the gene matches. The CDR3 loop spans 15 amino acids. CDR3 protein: CATLNRDRATDTQYF. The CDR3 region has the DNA TGTGCCACTTTGAACCGGGACAGAGCCACAGATACGCAGTATTTT.

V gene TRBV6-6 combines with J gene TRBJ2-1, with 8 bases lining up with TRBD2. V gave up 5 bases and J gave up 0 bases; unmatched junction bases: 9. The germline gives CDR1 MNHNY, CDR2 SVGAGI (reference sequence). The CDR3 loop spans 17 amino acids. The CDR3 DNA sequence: TGTGCCAGCAGTCGAGGCCAGCGGGGGAGCTCCTACAATGAGCAGTTCTTC. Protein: CASSRGQRGSSYNEQFF.

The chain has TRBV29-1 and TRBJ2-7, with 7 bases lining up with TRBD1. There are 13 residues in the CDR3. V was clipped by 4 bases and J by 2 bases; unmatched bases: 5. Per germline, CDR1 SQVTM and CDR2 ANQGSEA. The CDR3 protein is CSVGQGRTYEQYF. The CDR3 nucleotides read TGCAGCGTTGGACAGGGCCGAACCTACGAGCAGTACTTC.

The CDR3, as DNA: TGTGCCAGTAGGCGGGGACTGCAGAACTATGGCTACACCTTC. It translates to CASRRGLQNYGYTF. The chain recombines TRBV19 with TRBJ1-2; perhaps TRBD1 as D (5 bases). The CDR3 covers 14 residues. With 6 bases removed from V and 2 bases from J, the gap between germline ends came to 13 bases. Germline V gene sequence: CDR1 LNHDA, CDR2 SQIVND (reference sequence).

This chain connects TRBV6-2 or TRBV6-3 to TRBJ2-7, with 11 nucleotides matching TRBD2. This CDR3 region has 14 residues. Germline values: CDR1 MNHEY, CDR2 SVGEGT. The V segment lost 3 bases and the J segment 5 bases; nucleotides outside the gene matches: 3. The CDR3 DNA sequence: TGTGCCAGCAGTTATTTGACTAGCGGGGACGAGCAGTACTTC. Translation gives CASSYLTSGDEQYF.

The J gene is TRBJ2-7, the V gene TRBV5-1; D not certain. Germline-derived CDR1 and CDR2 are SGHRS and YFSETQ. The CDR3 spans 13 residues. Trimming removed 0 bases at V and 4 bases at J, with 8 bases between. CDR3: CASSLGGNYEQYF. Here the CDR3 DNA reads TGCGCCAGCAGCTTGGGTGGCAATTACGAGCAGTACTTC.

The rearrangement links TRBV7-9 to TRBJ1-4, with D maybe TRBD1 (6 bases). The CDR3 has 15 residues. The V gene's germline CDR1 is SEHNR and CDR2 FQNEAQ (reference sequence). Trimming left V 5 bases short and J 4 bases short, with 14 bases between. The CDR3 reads CASSPDGGRNEKLFF. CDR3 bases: TGTGCCAGCAGCCCGGACGGGGGGCGTAATGAAAAACTGTTTTTT.

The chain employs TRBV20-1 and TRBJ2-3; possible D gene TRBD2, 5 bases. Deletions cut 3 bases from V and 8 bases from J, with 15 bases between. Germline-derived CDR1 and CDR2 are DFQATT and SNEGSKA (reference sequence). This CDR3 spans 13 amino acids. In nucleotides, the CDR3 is TGCAGTGCTAGTTCTGCTAGCCAGTTTACGCAGTATTTT. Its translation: CSASSASQFTQYF.

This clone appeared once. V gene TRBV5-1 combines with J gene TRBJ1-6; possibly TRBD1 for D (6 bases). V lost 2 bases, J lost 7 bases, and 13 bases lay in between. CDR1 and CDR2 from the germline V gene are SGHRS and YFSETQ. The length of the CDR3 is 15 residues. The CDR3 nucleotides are TGCGCCAGCAGCTTACAGGGAAACTCCAATTCACCCCTCCACTTT. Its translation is CASSLQGNSNSPLHF.

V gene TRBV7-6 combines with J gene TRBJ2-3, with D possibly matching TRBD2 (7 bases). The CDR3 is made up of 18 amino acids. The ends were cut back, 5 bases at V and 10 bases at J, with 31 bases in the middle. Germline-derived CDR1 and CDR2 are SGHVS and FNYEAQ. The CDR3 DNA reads TGTGCCAGCAGCCCCCGGGCCCGGGGGGCCGACCCGGAAGGAGCGCAGTATTTT. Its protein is CASSPRARGADPEGAQYF. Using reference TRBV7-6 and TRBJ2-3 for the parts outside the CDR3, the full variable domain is GAGVSQSPRYKVTKRGQDVALRCDPISGHVSLYWYRQALGQGPEFLTYFNYEAQQDKSGLPNDRFSAERPEGSISTLTIQRTEQRDSAMYRCASSPRARGADPEGAQYFGPGTRLTVL.

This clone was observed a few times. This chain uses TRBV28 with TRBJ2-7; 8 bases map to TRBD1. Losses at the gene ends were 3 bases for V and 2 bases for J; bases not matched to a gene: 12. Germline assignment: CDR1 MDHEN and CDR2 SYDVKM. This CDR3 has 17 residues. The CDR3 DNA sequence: TGTGCCAGCAGTTTCGGATCAGGGGGCTTGATCGCCTACGAGCAGTACTTC. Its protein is CASSFGSGGLIAYEQYF.

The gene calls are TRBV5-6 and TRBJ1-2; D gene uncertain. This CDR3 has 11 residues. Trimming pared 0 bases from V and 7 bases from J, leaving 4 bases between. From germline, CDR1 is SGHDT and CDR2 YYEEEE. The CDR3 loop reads CASSLAGGYTF. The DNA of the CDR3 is TGTGCCAGCAGCTTGGCCGGTGGCTACACCTTC.

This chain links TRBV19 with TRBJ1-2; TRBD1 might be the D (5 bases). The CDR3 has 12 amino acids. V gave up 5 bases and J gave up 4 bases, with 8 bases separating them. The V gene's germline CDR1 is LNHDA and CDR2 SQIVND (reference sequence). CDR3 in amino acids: CASSQGIYGYTF. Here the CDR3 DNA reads TGTGCCAGTAGTCAGGGTATCTATGGCTACACCTTC.

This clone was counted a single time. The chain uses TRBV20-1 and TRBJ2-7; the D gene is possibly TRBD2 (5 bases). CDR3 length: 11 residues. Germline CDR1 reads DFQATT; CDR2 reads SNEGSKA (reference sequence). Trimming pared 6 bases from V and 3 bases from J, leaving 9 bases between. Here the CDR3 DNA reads TGCAGTGCCTACGGAGGCTACGAGCAGTACTTC. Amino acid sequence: CSAYGGYEQYF.

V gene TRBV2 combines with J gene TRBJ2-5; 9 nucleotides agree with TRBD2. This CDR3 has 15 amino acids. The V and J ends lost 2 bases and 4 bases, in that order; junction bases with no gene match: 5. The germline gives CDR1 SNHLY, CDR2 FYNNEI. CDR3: CASSEFAGGPETQYF. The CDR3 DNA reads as TGTGCCAGCAGTGAATTTGCGGGGGGGCCAGAGACCCAGTACTTC.

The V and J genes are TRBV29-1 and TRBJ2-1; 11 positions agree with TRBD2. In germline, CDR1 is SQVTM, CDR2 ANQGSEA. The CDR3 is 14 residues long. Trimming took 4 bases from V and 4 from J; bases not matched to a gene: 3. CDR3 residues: CSVVSGGGYNEQFF. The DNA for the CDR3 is TGCAGCGTTGTTAGCGGGGGGGGATACAATGAGCAGTTCTTC.

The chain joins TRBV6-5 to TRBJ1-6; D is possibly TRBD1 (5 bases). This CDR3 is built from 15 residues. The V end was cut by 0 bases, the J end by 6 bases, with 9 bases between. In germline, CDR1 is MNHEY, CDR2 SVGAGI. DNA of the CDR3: TGTGCCAGCAGTTACTCGGTGACAGTTAATTCACCCCTCCACTTT. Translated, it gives CASSYSVTVNSPLHF.

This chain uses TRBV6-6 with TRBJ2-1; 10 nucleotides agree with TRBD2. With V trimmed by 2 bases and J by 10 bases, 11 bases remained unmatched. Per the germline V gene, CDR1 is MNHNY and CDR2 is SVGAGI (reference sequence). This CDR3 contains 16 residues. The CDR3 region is CASSYKAGGSGGEQFF. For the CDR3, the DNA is TGTGCCAGCAGTTACAAAGCCGGAGGTAGCGGGGGGGAGCAGTTCTTC.

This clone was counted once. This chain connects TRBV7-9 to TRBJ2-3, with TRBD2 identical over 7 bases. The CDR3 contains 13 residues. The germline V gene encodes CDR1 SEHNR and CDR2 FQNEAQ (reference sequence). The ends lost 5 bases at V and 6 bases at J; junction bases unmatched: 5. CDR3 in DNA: TGTGCCAGCAGCAGTAGCGGGTGGGATACGCAGTATTTT. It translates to CASSSSGWDTQYF.

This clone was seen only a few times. CDR3 residues: CASSLAEGQFF. The CDR3 coding sequence is TGTGCCAGCAGCTTGGCAGAGGGGCAGTTCTTC. The chain employs TRBV5-5 and TRBJ2-1; maybe TRBD2 (5 bases). CDR3 length: 11 amino acids. Germline V gene sequence: CDR1 SGHKS, CDR2 YYEKEE (reference sequence). V was trimmed by 0 bases and J by 12 bases, leaving 7 bases between them.

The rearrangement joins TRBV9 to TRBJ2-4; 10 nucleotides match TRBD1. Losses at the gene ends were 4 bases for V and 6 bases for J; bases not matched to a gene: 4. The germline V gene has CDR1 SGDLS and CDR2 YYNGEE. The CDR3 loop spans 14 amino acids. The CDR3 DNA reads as TGTGCCAGCAGCCCGCGGACAGGGGGAAACATTCAGTACTTC. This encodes CASSPRTGGNIQYF.

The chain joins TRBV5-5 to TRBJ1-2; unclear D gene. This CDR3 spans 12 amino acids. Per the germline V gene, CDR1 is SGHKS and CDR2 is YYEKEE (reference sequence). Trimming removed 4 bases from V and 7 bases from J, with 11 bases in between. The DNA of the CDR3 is TGTGCCAGCAGCCGTGACACCCTTGGCTACACCTTC. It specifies CASSRDTLGYTF.

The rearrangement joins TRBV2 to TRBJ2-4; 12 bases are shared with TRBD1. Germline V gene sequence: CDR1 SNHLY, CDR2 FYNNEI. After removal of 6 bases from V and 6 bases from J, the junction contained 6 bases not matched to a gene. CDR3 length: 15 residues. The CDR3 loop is CASRGQGAFGNIQYF. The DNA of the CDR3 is TGTGCCAGCAGGGGACAGGGGGCTTTCGGAAACATTCAGTACTTC.

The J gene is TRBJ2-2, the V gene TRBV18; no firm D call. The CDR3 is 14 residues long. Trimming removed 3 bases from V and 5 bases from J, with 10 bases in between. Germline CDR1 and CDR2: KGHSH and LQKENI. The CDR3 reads CASSPSTITGELFF. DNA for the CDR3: TGTGCCAGCTCACCTAGTACGATTACCGGGGAGCTGTTTTTT.

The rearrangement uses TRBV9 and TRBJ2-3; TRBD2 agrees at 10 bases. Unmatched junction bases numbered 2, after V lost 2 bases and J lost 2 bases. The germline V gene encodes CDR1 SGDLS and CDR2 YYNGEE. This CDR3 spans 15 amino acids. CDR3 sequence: CASSVSGGHTDTQYF. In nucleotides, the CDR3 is TGTGCCAGCAGCGTTAGCGGGGGGCACACAGATACGCAGTATTTT.

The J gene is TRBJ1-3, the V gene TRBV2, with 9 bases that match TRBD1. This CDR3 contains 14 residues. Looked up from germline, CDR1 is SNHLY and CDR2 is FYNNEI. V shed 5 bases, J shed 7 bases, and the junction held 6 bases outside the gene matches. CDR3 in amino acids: CASSLDRGTNTIYF. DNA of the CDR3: TGTGCCAGCAGTCTGGACAGGGGAACGAACACCATATATTTT.

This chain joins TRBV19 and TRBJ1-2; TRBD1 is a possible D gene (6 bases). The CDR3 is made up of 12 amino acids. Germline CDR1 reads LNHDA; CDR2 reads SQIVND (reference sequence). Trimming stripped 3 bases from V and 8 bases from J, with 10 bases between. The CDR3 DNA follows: TGTGCCAGTAGTATCCCAGGGACAGGCTACACCTTC. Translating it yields CASSIPGTGYTF. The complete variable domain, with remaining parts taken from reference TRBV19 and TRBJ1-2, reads DGGITQSPKYLFRKEGQNVTLSCEQNLNHDAMYWYRQDPGQGLRLIYYSQIVNDFQKGDIAEGYSVSREKKESFPLTVTSAQKNPTAFYLCASSIPGTGYTFGSGTRLTVV.

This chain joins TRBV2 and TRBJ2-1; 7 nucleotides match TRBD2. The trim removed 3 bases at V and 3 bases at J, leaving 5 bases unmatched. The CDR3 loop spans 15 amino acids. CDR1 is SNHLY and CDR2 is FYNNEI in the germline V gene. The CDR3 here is CASSDSAGLYNEQFF. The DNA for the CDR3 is TGTGCCAGCAGTGATTCAGCGGGACTCTACAATGAGCAGTTCTTC.

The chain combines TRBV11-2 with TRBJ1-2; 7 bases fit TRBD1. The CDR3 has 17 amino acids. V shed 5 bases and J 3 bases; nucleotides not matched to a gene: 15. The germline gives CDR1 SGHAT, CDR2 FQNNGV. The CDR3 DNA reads TGTGCCAGCAGCCCTTCCAAGGGGGCAGGGTCCCACTATGGCTACACCTTC. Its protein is CASSPSKGAGSHYGYTF. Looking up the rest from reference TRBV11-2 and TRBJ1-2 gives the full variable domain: EAGVAQSPRYKIIEKRQSVAFWCNPISGHATLYWYQQILGQGPKLLIQFQNNGVVDDSQLPKDRFSAERLKGVDSTLKIQPAKLEDSAVYLCASSPSKGAGSHYGYTFGSGTRLTVV.

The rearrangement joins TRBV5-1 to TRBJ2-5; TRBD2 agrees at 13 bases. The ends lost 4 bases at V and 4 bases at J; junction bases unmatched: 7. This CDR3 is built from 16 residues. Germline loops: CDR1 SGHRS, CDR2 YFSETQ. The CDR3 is CASSPGLAGETETQYF. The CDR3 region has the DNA TGCGCCAGCAGCCCAGGACTAGCGGGGGAGACAGAGACCCAGTACTTC.